Listed below are T cell receptor beta chains from one sample, sequenced in a study of OX40 agonist ivuxolimab in advanced cancers. Profiled with immunoSEQ multiplex PCR; TCRdb holds only in-frame clones, not every one. The sample has about 59,000 clones; 75% to 90% are singletons. The specimen was CD4+ or CD8+ T cells sorted from blood, collected in a trial of the OX40 agonist ivuxolimab. These receptors were obtained from an adult with an advanced solid tumor such as melanoma, head and neck, liver or kidney cancer. Both conserved end residues are part of each CDR3. The D gene is left open where the match is weak. Clone size is stated in some rows and not others, as once, few, many or a class when expanded.

d_call j_call clone_size v_call cdr3_aa cdr3_nt
TRBD2 TRBJ2-5 NA TRBV7-2 CASSLVPSAGGAQYF TGTGCCAGCAGCTTAGTACCTAGCGCGGGGGGGGCCCAGTACTTC
NA TRBJ2-3 NA TRBV4-3 CASSPGVSTDTQYF TGCGCCAGCAGCCCAGGGGTTAGCACAGATACGCAGTATTTT
NA TRBJ1-4 once TRBV20-1 CSARDRGKLFF TGCAGTGCTAGAGATCGGGGGAAACTGTTTTTT
TRBD2 TRBJ2-7 once TRBV7-9 CASSSWQLAGGPYEQYF TGTGCCAGCAGCTCCTGGCAGCTGGCGGGGGGGCCGTACGAGCAGTACTTC
NA TRBJ2-2 NA TRBV30 CAWSVIQPTGELFF TGTGCCTGGAGTGTTATCCAGCCCACCGGGGAGCTGTTTTTT
NA TRBJ1-6 few TRBV4-3 CASSPFWGSNSPLHF TGCGCCAGCAGCCCCTTTTGGGGCAGCAATTCACCCCTCCACTTT
TRBD1 TRBJ2-7 NA TRBV7-8 CASTPTGDSSYEQYF TGTGCCAGCACGCCGACAGGGGATAGCTCCTACGAGCAGTACTTC
NA TRBJ2-3 NA TRBV7-2 CASSLDKRLDTQYF TGTGCCAGCAGCTTAGATAAGCGCCTAGATACGCAGTATTTT
TRBD2 TRBJ2-3 NA TRBV5-1 CASSLDTGLAGWGDTQYF TGCGCCAGCAGCTTGGACACTGGACTAGCGGGGTGGGGAGATACGCAGTATTTT
NA TRBJ2-5 NA TRBV6-5 CASSYGETQYF TGTGCCAGCAGTTACGGGGAGACCCAGTACTTC
NA TRBJ2-7 NA TRBV10-3 CAISDGGTTYEQYF TGTGCCATCAGTGACGGTGGTACAACCTACGAGCAGTACTTC
NA TRBJ1-1 NA TRBV6-5 CASSSEGILNTEAFF TGTGCCAGCAGTAGCGAGGGAATTTTGAACACTGAAGCTTTCTTT
NA TRBJ1-3 NA TRBV4-3 CASSLRRGDGNTIYF TGCGCCAGCAGCCTGCGACGGGGGGACGGAAACACCATATATTTT
TRBD2 TRBJ2-3 few TRBV9 CASTISGTSSDTQYF TGTGCCAGCACCATCTCCGGGACTAGCTCAGATACGCAGTATTTT
NA TRBJ2-1 NA TRBV27 CASSSTPPLARESYNEQFF TGTGCCAGCAGTTCCACTCCTCCACTAGCCCGGGAGAGCTACAATGAGCAGTTCTTC
NA TRBJ1-2 NA TRBV10-3 CAMKEDRNYGYTF TGTGCCATGAAGGAGGACAGAAACTATGGCTACACCTTC
TRBD2 TRBJ2-7 NA TRBV6-1 CASSFHWGGYEQYF TGTGCCAGCAGTTTCCACTGGGGGGGATACGAGCAGTACTTC
NA TRBJ1-1 NA TRBV4-1 CASSQDQGRGTEAFF TGCGCCAGCAGCCAAGACCAAGGGAGGGGGACTGAAGCTTTCTTT
NA TRBJ2-6 NA TRBV7-6 CASRALGANVLTF TGTGCCAGCAGAGCCCTTGGGGCCAACGTCCTGACTTTC
TRBD2 TRBJ2-3 NA TRBV4-1 CASSQEGSSGGAPDTQYF TGCGCCAGCAGCCAAGAAGGGTCTAGCGGGGGGGCCCCAGATACGCAGTATTTT
TRBD2 TRBJ2-7 NA TRBV11-1 CASSLGSSGSYEQYF TGTGCCAGCAGCTTAGGGAGTAGCGGGAGCTACGAGCAGTACTTC
NA TRBJ2-7 NA TRBV7-8 CASKTGRYEQYF TGTGCCAGTAAGACAGGGAGGTACGAGCAGTACTTC
NA TRBJ2-7 NA TRBV2 CASSEGSLDYEQYF TGTGCCAGCAGTGAAGGCAGTTTGGATTACGAGCAGTACTTC
NA TRBJ1-1 NA TRBV28 CASSLSGVTTEAFF TGTGCCAGCAGTTTATCGGGGGTTACCACTGAAGCTTTCTTT
NA TRBJ2-3 NA TRBV6-1 CASRLGPSTDTQYF TGTGCCAGCCGTCTCGGGCCCTCCACAGATACGCAGTATTTT
NA TRBJ1-3 NA TRBV7-9 CASSLSTVGNTIYF TGTGCCAGCAGCCTATCTACAGTCGGAAACACCATATATTTT